Below, one TCR beta chain is given with its context. This clonotype has only a few counts. Its antigen has not been determined. Per-base qualities were not stored, and no clone one base away is much larger. Libraries were constructed by 5' RACE. The reads were generated on an Illumina HiSeq 2000. Template switching added a universal primer binding site, and the final cDNA carried a unique molecular identifier that allowed TCR cDNA molecules to be counted accurately. First-strand cDNA for TCR alpha and beta chains was synthesized from specific primers in the conserved constant-segment region. To control for contamination, each cDNA library was double barcoded with a SMART-Mk sample barcode plus Illumina barcodes. TruSeq adapter sequences along with Illumina sample barcodes were introduced in two successive PCR steps. Sequencing of the TCR alpha and beta cDNA libraries was done on the Illumina HiSeq platform using custom primers. Per the original workflow: MiGEC was used to process raw reads and extract unique molecular identifiers, and MiXCR was used to find CDR3 positions. For each individual, recombination models were inferred using an EM algorithm with the repgenHMM and IGoR tools. The analysis of shared clonotypes was done with the tcR package in R, with sharing normalized by the product of cloneset sizes. To study raw recombination free of thymic and clonal selection effects, out-of-frame nonproductive sequences were analyzed. TCRdb trimmed public reads at Q25 via fastp, called clones via MiXCR and kept in-frame beta chains. CDR3 protein duplicates are merged, each entry listing the most common genes and DNA. The V and J calls and clone size are TCRdb's, not the authors'. This sample has about 920,000 distinct CDR3 sequences in its table, and 9% to 15% of those were observed once. 1.5% to 2% of the sample lies in the top ten.

V was cut back by 5 bases and J by 4 bases, leaving a gap of 15 bases between them. Counted from cysteine to phenylalanine, this CDR3 has 15 amino acids. The kept DNA is CDR3 alone, 45 bases in frame from the first base. CDR1 and CDR2, per the germline V gene (reference sequence), are LNHNV and YYDKDF. Every donor in the study was a healthy Caucasian. The twin cohort comprised three pairs of female monozygotic twins, all aged roughly 18 to 30 years. Peripheral blood mononuclear cells were used as the source from which RNA for TCR libraries was isolated. This specimen comes from a study of identical twins listed by TCRdb under 2016. In terms of the full investigation: To test whether fetal clonotypes persist, this study deep-sequenced TCR alpha and beta repertoires from monozygotic twins, from unrelated adults of various ages, and from cord blood. To rule out contamination, replicate twin experiments were performed at different times with different library preparation protocols. The paper's findings and limits, for the study overall: Because the same donors could not be followed over many years, conclusions were based on cross-sectional statistical analysis. Abundant cord blood beta clonotypes had fewer insertions, young adult naive repertoires showed a similar but weaker trend, and memory repertoires showed no such trend. Zero-insertion analyses could be partly confounded by invariant T cells such as MAIT and iNKT, though diverse VJ usage argued against such confounding for most clonotypes. In monozygotic twins, recombination models systematically underestimated out-of-frame TCR alpha sharing, but the models matched the sharing seen between unrelated individuals. Out-of-frame TCR alpha sequences shared between twins showed an excess of low generation-probability sequences compared with coincidental sharing between unrelated individuals. Excess twin sharing in beta out-of-frame sequences was weaker because fewer shared sequences lowered the signal-to-noise ratio.

These data also formed part of another study, on yellow fever vaccine responses in identical twins. As that second paper reports: The authors reported that the T cell response to vaccination in identical twins appeared partly convergent and partly personalized. Focusing on identical twins, the study followed the T cell clones that responded to the vaccine, and did so with precision.

This chain is built from TRBV15 and TRBJ1-3; the D segment could be TRBD1, given 5 matching bases. This receptor was obtained from a woman between 18 and 29 years old in good health. The specimen was PBMCs. The CDR3 sequence is CATSLTRGIGNTIYF. Here is the DNA: TGTGCCACCAGCCTTACAAGGGGAATAGGAAACACCATATATTTT.